The source of this T cell receptor (beta chain) is a study of T cell clonality in common variable immunodeficiency. Overall study results and limits: CVID patient heterogeneity limited repertoire-clinical complication correlations. The cause of increased CVID clonality remains unclear without subpopulation sequencing. Fewer TCRbeta clones were shared among CVID subjects than controls.

V shed 0 bases and J shed 0 bases, with 10 bases lying between them. The CDR3 runs to 15 residues. CDR1 and CDR2 from the germline V gene are SGHRS and YFSETQ. Sequencing was performed with immunoSEQ multiplex PCR; in TCRdb, only in-frame clones are kept and a portion is missing. The sample was found to contain 35,000 or so clones, and every one recurs. This clone was counted at least ten times. Its specificity is not known. The read ends 3 residues shy of where the CDR3 ends; the end is completed using the germline J gene. Blood samples were heparinized, roughly 5 to 8.5 ml per donor. The V call is TRBV5-1, the J call TRBJ2-7; tentatively, D is TRBD2 (5 bases). The sequence was collected from a person aged 18 to 75 in good health. Sequenced input: peripheral blood mononuclear cells. The CDR3 is CASSLERGYSYEQYF. The CDR3 DNA, read in part, is TGCGCCAGCAGCTTGGAACGGGGATACTCCTACGAG.